This T cell receptor beta chain appears in the sequencing data of a study of shared clonotypes between healthy human individuals (dated by TCRdb to about 2020). For the wider study: A couple of women and a few men aged 18 to 49 years were included in the cohort. The study deeply sequenced blood TCR repertoires of 5 or 6 healthy adults to estimate repertoire size and the extent of clonotype sharing between individuals. To increase sequencing depth and limit assay-specific biases, TCR repertoire library preparation and sequencing were carried out by different laboratories using diverse techniques. For each donor, CD4 naive and CD4 memory were each given three plates, CD8 naive was given two plates, and CD8 memory was given one plate. Leukapheresis yielded between about 0.9 and 9.5 billion PBMCs per donor. Here is what the overall study found, with its caveats: Higher generation probabilities were observed for clonotypes shared by all four sorted-subset donors than for non-shared clonotypes. Sampling was restricted to blood, and TCR repertoires in tissues likely differ from the TCR repertoires found in blood. Rarefaction of sorted-subset datasets indicated incomplete sequencing despite the large sequencing depth. Sharing across four donors was observed for around 5% of naive CD4, under 4% of naive CD8, roughly 2.3% of memory CD4, and roughly 0.4% of memory CD8 clonotypes. The small number of donors limited the genetic and exposure-history diversity represented. Naive subsets generally had larger estimated clonotype richness than memory subsets did. Based on pairwise subsampling, the degree of clonotype sharing among donors was expected to be affected by sequencing depth.

Germline trimming: 3 bases from V, 5 bases from J; junction bases outside gene matches: 3. The germline V gene specifies SGHTA as CDR1 and FQGTGA as CDR2. The CDR3 spans 13 residues, from the cysteine through the phenylalanine. CDR3 DNA only is kept here, 39 bases in frame from base 1. Details on this clone: What this receptor recognizes is not known. No per-base quality is available; no much larger clone lies one base away.

The donors were healthy, HIV-negative adults who had no recently reported acute infections or vaccinations. Every donor was a Caucasian adult residing in Nashville, Tennessee, USA. CD4+ T cells were enriched by magnetic negative selection; naive cells were then positively selected on CD45RA, and the negative fraction formed the memory subset. Blood was collected by leukapheresis, and PBMCs were isolated by Ficoll-Histopaque density gradient centrifugation and then cryopreserved in liquid nitrogen vapor phase. Purity and quantity of every magnetically sorted T cell population were checked by analytical flow cytometry. Each sorted fraction had its genomic DNA isolated and then quantified by UV absorbance on a Nanodrop 2000c. TCR CDR3 regions were amplified from genomic DNA by multiplex PCR using the deep immunoSEQ assay. Extracted genomic DNA from each cell subset was distributed evenly across all wells of several immunoSEQ 96-well plates, and each plate was treated as a replicate. For sorted subsets, each replicate PCR was loaded with 200 to 250 ng genomic DNA, equivalent to 25,000 to 30,000 T cell genomes. Purified libraries were quantified with a Qubit 3.0 fluorometer, sized on a Bioanalyzer 2100, and re-quantified with the KAPA Library Quantification kit. Each immunoSEQ 96-well plate was sequenced on its own single-read 150-cycle Illumina NextSeq 550 flow cell. In the paper's pipeline: Because the immunoSEQ output included only junctional sequences and no quality scores, the filtering could not be the same as the filtering used for full-length reads. To assign V/J genes and CDR3, sequences were annotated against IMGT germline references using PyIR, a Python wrapper for IgBLAST v1.9. Reads were removed for weak V/J assignments (E-value above 1e-6), missing CDR3, stop codons, out-of-frame junctions, or ambiguous translated residues. V3J clonotypes were defined as sequences sharing an identical inferred V gene, J gene, and CDR3 amino acid sequence. Percentage overlap between repertoires was computed as shared unique clonotypes divided by the size of the smaller repertoire. Repertoire richness was assessed with RTK rarefaction, the Chao1 estimator, and Recon v2.1 estimates of unobserved clonotypes. For all TCRbeta clonotypes obtained by the gDNA method from several donors, generation probabilities were computed with OLGA. TCRdb's version of the immuneACCESS table is confined to in-frame rearrangements and falls short of the full clone set. An unresolved V gene accounts for under half of the shortfall where checked; the remainder is of unknown origin. V, J and clone size were drawn from that table, and D and trimming were deduced from the DNA. This sample is represented by some 2.3 million clones; 80% to 95% of them were singletons. 0.3% to 0.4% of the sample goes to the ten largest clones.

What was sequenced was naive CD4+ T cells from PBMCs. The cell subset or site label, read with the paper, signifies: CD45RA+ positively selected. The clonotype comes from a man between 18 and 35 years old in good health. Some clones in this sample may be carry-over from other donors' samples. The chain uses TRBV7-3 and TRBJ1-1; 7 junctional bases match TRBD1. The DNA reads TGTGCCAGCAGCTTTACAGGGGAAACTGAAGCTTTCTTT. This encodes CASSFTGETEAFF.